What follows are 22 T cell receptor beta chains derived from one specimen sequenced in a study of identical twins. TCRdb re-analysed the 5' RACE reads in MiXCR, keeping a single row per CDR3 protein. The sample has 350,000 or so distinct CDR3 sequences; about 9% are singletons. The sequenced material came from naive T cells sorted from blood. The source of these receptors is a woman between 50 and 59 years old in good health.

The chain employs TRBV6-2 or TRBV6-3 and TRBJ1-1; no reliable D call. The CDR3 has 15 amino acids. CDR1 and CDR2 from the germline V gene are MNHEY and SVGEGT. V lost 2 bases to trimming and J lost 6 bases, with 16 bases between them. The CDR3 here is CASSYLPGLPSEAFF. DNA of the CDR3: TGTGCCAGCAGTTACCTTCCTGGACTGCCTTCTGAAGCTTTCTTT.

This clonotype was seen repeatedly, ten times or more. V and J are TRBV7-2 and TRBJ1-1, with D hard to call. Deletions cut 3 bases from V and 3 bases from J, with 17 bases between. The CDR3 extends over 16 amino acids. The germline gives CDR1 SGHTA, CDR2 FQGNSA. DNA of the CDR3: TGTGCCAGCAGCTTTGGGAGTTTTCAAGCGGACACTGAAGCTTTCTTT. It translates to CASSFGSFQADTEAFF. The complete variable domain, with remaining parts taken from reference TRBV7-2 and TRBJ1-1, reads GAGVSQSPSNKVTEKGKDVELRCDPISGHTALYWYRQSLGQGLEFLIYFQGNSAPDKSGLPSDRFSAERTGGSVSTLTIQRTQQEDSAVYLCASSFGSFQADTEAFFGQGTRLTVV.

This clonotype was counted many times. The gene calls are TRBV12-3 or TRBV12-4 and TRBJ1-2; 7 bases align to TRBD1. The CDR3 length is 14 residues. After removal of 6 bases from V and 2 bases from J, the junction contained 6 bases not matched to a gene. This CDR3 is CASSPRGRNYGYTF. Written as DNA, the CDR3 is TGTGCCAGCAGCCCGAGGGGGCGCAACTATGGCTACACCTTC.

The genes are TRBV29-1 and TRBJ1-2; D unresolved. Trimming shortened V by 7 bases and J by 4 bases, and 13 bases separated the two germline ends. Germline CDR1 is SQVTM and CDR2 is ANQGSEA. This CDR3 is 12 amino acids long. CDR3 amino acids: CSAVVNGYGYTF. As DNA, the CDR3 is TGCAGCGCGGTAGTGAATGGCTATGGCTACACCTTC.

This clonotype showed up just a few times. The CDR3 nucleotides read TGTGCCACCAGTGCCACTCCCCCCGGGACAGGGGACTACAATGAGCAGTTCTTC. Protein product: CATSATPPGTGDYNEQFF. The chain is built from TRBV24-1 and TRBJ2-1, with 10 nucleotides matching TRBD1. Unmatched junction bases numbered 12, after V lost 5 bases and J lost 3 bases. There are 18 residues in the CDR3. Germline assignment: CDR1 KGHDR and CDR2 SFDVKD.

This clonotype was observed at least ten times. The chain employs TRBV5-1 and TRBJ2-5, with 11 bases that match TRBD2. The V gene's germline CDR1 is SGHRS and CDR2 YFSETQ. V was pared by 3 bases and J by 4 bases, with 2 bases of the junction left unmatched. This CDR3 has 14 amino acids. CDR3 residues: CASSSGLAGETQYF. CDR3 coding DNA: TGCGCCAGCAGCTCAGGACTAGCGGGAGAGACCCAGTACTTC. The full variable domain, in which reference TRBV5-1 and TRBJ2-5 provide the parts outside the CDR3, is KAGVTQTPRYLIKTRGQQVTLSCSPISGHRSVSWYQQTPGQGLQFLFEYFSETQRNKGNFPGRFSGRQFSNSRSEMNVSTLELGDSALYLCASSSGLAGETQYFGPGTRLLVL.

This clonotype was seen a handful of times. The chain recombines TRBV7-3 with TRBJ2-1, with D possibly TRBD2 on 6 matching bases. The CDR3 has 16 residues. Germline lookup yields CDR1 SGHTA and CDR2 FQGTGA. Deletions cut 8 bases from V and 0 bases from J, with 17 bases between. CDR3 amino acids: CASGFLGLSSYNEQFF. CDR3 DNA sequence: TGTGCCAGCGGGTTTTTGGGACTCAGCTCCTACAATGAGCAGTTCTTC. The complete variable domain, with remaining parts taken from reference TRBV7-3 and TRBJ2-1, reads GAGVSQTPSNKVTEKGKYVELRCDPISGHTALYWYRQSLGQGPEFLIYFQGTGAADDSGLPNDRFFAVRPEGSVSTLKIQRTERGDSAVYLCASGFLGLSSYNEQFFGPGTRLTVL.

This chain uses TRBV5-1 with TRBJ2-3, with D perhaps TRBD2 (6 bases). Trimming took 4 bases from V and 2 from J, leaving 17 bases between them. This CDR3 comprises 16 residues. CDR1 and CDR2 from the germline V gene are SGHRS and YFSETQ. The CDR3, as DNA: TGCGCCAGCAGCCCCAAAGGCGGGATCCTCACAGATACGCAGTATTTT. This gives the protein CASSPKGGILTDTQYF.

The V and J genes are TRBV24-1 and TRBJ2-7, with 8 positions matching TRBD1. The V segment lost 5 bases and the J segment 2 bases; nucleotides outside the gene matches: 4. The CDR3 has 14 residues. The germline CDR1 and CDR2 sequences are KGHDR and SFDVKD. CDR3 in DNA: TGTGCCACCAGTGCCCCGGGACAGGCCTACGAGCAGTACTTC. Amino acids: CATSAPGQAYEQYF.

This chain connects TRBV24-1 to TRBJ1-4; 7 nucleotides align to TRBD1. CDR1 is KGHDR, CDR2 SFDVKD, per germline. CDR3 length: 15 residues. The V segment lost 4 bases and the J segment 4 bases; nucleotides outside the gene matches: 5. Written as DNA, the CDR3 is TGTGCCACCAGTGACCGCCGGGACAGTAATGAAAAACTGTTTTTT. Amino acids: CATSDRRDSNEKLFF.

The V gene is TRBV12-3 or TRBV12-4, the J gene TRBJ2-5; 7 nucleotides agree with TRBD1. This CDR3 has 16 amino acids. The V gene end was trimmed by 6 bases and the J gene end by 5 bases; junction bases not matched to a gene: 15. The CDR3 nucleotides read TGTGCCAGCAGCCCGCACGTCGTAGGGGGCGTGGAGACCCAGTACTTC. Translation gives CASSPHVVGGVETQYF.

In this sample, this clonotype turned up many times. The CDR3 nucleotides are TGTGCCAGCAGTAGTCTAGCGGGAATTTACAATGAGCAGTTCTTC. This codes for CASSSLAGIYNEQFF. V gene TRBV6-5 combines with J gene TRBJ2-1; 9 bases fit TRBD2. Germline-derived CDR1 and CDR2 are MNHEY and SVGAGI. Unmatched junction bases numbered 6, after V lost 5 bases and J lost 4 bases. The CDR3 is 15 residues long.

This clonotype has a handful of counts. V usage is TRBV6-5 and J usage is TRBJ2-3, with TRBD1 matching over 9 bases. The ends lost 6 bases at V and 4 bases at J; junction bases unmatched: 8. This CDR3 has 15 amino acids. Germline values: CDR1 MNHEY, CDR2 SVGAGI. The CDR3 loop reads CASRADRGYSDTQYF. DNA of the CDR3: TGTGCCAGCAGGGCTGACAGGGGGTATTCAGATACGCAGTATTTT.

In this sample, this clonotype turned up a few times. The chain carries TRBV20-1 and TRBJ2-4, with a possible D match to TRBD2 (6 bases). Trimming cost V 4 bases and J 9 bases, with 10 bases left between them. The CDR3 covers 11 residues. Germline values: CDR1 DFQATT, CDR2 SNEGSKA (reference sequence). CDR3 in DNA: TGCAGTGCTACGGACGGGGGCATTCAGTACTTC. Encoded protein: CSATDGGIQYF.

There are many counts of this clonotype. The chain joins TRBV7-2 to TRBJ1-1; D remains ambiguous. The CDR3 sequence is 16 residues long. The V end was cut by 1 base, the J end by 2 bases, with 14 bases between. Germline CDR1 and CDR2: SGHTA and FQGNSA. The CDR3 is CASSLVVVPLNTEAFF. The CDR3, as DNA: TGTGCCAGCAGCTTAGTAGTCGTGCCTCTCAACACTGAAGCTTTCTTT.

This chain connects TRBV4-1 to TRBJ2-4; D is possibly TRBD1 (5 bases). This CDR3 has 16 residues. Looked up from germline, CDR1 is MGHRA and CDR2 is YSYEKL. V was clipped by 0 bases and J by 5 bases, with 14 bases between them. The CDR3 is CASSQDQGAPENIQYF. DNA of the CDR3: TGCGCCAGCAGCCAAGATCAGGGCGCCCCCGAAAACATTCAGTACTTC.

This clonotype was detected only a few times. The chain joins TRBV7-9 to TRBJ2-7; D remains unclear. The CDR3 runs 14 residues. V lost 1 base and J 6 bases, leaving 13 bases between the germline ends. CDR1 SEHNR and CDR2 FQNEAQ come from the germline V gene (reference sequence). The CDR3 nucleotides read TGTGCCAGCAGCTTAGAAGGGCCCGCGGTCGAGCAGTACTTC. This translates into CASSLEGPAVEQYF.

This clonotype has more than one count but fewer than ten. The CDR3 DNA reads TGTGCCAGCAGAAGCAGACCGGGTCAAAGCTCCTACAATGAGCAGTTCTTC. Its translation is CASRSRPGQSSYNEQFF. The V call is TRBV6-9, the J call TRBJ2-1; D remains ambiguous. Germline V lookup: CDR1 MNHGY, CDR2 SVAAGI. The CDR3 runs to 17 residues. Trimming left V 6 bases short and J 0 bases short, with 18 bases between.

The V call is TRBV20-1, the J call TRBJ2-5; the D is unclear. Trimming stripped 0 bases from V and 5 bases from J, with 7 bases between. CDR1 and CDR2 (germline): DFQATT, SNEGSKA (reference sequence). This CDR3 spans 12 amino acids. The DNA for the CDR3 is TGCAGTGCTAGAGATTCGTGGGAGACCCAGTACTTC. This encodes CSARDSWETQYF.

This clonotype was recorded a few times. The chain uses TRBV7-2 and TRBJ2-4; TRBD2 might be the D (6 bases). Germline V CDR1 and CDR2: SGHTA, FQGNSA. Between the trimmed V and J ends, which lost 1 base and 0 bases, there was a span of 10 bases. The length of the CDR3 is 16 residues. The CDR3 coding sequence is TGTGCCAGCAGCTTAGGGCGGGACTTAGCCAAAAACATTCAGTACTTC. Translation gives CASSLGRDLAKNIQYF.

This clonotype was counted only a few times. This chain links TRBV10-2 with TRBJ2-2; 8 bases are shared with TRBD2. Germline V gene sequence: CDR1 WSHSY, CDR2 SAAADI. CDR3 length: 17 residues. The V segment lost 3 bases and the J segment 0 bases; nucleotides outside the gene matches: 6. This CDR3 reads CASSETGLGANTGELFF. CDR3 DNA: TGCGCCAGCAGTGAAACGGGACTAGGGGCGAACACCGGGGAGCTGTTTTTT.

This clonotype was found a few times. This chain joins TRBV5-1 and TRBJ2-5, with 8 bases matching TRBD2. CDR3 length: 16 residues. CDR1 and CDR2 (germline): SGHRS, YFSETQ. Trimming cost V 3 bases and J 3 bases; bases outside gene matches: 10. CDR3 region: CASSSLAGQGKETQYF. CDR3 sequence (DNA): TGCGCCAGCAGCTCCTTAGCGGGGCAGGGTAAAGAGACCCAGTACTTC.